The entry below describes one TCR beta chain. As yet, its antigen is unknown. The data derive from a study of identical twins. The V gene's germline CDR1 is MDHEN and CDR2 SYDVKM. V lost 2 bases to trimming and J lost 2 bases, with 16 bases between them. The CDR3 has 17 residues. Study findings and constraints: Recombination models fit unrelated individuals' TCR alpha sharing but underestimated twins'.

MiXCR was run by TCRdb on the 5' RACE reads, yielding one entry per CDR3 protein. The sample contains some 320,000 distinct CDR3 sequences, approximately 13% of which appear only once. This sample also belongs to another study, concerning yellow fever vaccine responses in identical twins.

What was sequenced was CD8+ T cells sorted from blood. The chain recombines TRBV28 with TRBJ1-5; D is unclear. This TCR was recovered from a woman under 30 in good health. CDR3 amino acids: CASSLGHISWGNQPQHF. The CDR3 DNA sequence: TGTGCCAGCAGTTTAGGCCATATATCATGGGGCAATCAGCCCCAGCATTTT.